Sequencing of this TCR beta chain was carried out in a study of blood T cell repertoires in COVID-19 (dated by TCRdb to the early 2020s). Study-wide context: Collaborator samples came from the United States, Italy and Spain and covered acute and convalescent phases of COVID-19. The material from the prospective study consisted of cDNA or gDNA derived from T cells, B-cell-depleted T cells, or PBMCs. Subjects who had been exposed to COVID-19, were actively infected with it, or had recovered from it provided the deeply sampled blood TCRbeta repertoires that made up the dataset. The repertoires were made available in a free public database intended to serve as a resource for research on the immune response to SARS-CoV-2. The samples were drawn from the first 160 participants of the ongoing ImmuneRACE study and from more than 1,000 subjects provided by 6 global collaborators. The sample metadata nearly always contained a de-identified subject ID, COVID-19 status, age in years and sex. Where available, HLA class I and class II types were obtained from metadata supplied by the sample provider rather than from assay-based typing. Points the paper makes about the study in general: How much clinical and demographic metadata was included differed by source and by participant, and the metadata was provided uncurated.

TCRbeta CDR3 regions were amplified from genomic DNA by means of the immunoSEQ Assay, a bias-controlled multiplex PCR. Concerning the study's data processing: Within the assay, amplification of reference gene primers was used to estimate how many nucleated cells each sample contained. Sequence reads were collapsed and filtered to measure the absolute abundance of every unique TCRbeta CDR3 rearrangement. For each sample, productive Simpson clonality was calculated as the square root of Simpson's diversity index over productive rearrangements. The immuneACCESS repertoire file appears here via TCRdb, limited to in-frame rearrangements. These files lack a portion of the clones; in checked studies, under half of the deficit traces to unresolved V genes, and the cause of the others is not known. V and J calls plus clone size are reproduced from that table; the DNA served to infer D and trimming. A total of roughly 150,000 clones appear in this sample, around nine tenths of them only once. The ten largest clones capture around 5.4% of the sample.

In the case of this clone: Its antigen is not yet known. Base-call qualities are not available, and no considerably larger clone is one nucleotide away.

V is clipped by 5 bases and J by 4 bases, and the sequence between their germline boundaries is 11 bases long. From cysteine to phenylalanine, the CDR3 is 13 amino acids long. Left in the record is the CDR3 DNA by itself, 39 bases read in frame from the first base. The germline V gene specifies SGHAT as CDR1 and FQNNGV as CDR2. Whole blood was collected in K2EDTA tubes by collaborating institutions according to the institutions' own protocols. For TCRbeta analysis, collaborator samples were shipped as frozen whole blood, as isolated PBMCs, or as DNA extracted from either sample type. The rearrangement joined TRBV11-2 to TRBJ1-2; TRBD1 is a possible D gene, resting on 6 matching bases. Material: peripheral blood. The receptor was isolated from a human donor in a cohort sampled during active COVID-19. Read as DNA, the sequence is TGTGCCAGCAGCCCCGGACAGCTCTATGGCTACACCTTC. Its amino acids are CASSPGQLYGYTF.